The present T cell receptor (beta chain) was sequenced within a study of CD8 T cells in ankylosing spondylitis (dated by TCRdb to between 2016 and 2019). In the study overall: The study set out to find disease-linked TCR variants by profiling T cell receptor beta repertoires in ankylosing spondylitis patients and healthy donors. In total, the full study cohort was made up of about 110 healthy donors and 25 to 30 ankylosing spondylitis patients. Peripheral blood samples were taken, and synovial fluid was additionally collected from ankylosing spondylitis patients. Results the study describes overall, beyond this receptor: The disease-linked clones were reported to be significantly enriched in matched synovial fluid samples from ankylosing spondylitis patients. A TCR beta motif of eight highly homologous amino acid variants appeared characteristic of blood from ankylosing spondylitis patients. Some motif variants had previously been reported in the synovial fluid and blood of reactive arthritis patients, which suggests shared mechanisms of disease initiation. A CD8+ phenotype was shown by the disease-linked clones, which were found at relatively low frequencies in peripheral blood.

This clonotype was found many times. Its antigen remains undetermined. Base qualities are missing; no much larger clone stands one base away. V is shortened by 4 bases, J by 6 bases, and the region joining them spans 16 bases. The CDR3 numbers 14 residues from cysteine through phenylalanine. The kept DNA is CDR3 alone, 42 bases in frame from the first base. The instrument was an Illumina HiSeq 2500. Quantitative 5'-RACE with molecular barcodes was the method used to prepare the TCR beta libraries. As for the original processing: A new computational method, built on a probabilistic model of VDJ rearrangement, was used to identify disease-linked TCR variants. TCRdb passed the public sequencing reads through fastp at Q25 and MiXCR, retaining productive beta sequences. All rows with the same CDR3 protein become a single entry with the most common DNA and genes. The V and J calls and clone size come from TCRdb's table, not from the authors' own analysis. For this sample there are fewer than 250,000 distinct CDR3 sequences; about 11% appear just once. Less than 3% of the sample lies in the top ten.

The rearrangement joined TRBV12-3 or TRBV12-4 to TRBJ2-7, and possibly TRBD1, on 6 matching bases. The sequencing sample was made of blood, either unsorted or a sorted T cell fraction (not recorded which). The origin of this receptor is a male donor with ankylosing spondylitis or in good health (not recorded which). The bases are TGTGCCAGCAGTTCGTATGGGGACACCGGCGAGCAGTACTTC. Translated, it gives CASSSYGDTGEQYF.